This TCR beta chain was found in a study of blood T cell repertoires in COVID-19. Clones were read by immunoSEQ multiplex PCR, and TCRdb kept only the in-frame ones, dropping some. The data show roughly 260,000 clones, around 90% seen once. V gave up 5 bases and J gave up 3 bases; unmatched junction bases: 8. The length of the CDR3 is 15 residues. CDR1 is SGHVS and CDR2 is FNYEAQ in the germline V gene. V and J are TRBV7-6 and TRBJ2-7, with 9 bases fitting TRBD1. The sequenced sample consisted of PBMCs or T cells enriched from blood (not recorded which). The TCR originated in a woman younger than 45 with acute COVID-19. This CDR3 reads CASSQTGTGIYEQYF. The CDR3 DNA reads TGTGCCAGCAGCCAAACCGGGACAGGGATCTACGAGCAGTACTTC.